This T cell receptor (beta chain) was captured by sequencing in a study of T-cell memory formation after mild COVID-19. The study, taken as a whole, reports: CD8+ contracting clones occupied EMRA, while CD4+ ones occupied mainly CM and EM.

In germline, CDR1 is MNHNS, CDR2 SASEGT. The CDR3 has 11 amino acids. After removal of 2 bases from V and 12 bases from J, the junction contained 2 bases not matched to a gene. TCRdb analysed the 5' RACE reads with MiXCR anew, one entry per CDR3 protein. The sample records tens of thousands of distinct CDR3 sequences, about 15% being singletons. This clonotype was observed many times. Its antigen is as yet unknown. Sequencing used PBMCs or a T cell subset sorted from them (not recorded which). The sequence was obtained from an adult woman who had mild COVID-19 (a few samples of this study predate the infection). Cell type and time point are not known. This chain uses TRBV6-1 with TRBJ2-3, with 7 positions matching TRBD2. CDR3 bases: TGTGCCAGCAGTGAAACGGGAGGACAGTATTTT. It is translated as CASSETGGQYF.